The sequence of this T cell receptor (beta chain) was determined in a study of molecular identifiers for immune sequencing clone quantification. Study details: Four portions were sequenced after RNA from roughly 20,000 or 100,000 naive CD8 cells was split five ways in replicates. Study-wide findings and caveats: More than 99% of effector molecules, versus under 1% of naive-cell molecules, belonged to clones above 20 RNA copies.

As CD8+CD4-CCR7+CD45RA+ cells, naive CD8 T cells were sorted. This CDR3 has 13 residues. The germline gives CDR1 PRHDT, CDR2 FYEKMQ (reference sequence). Deletions cut 3 bases from V and 5 bases from J, with 10 bases between. This clonotype was counted at least ten times. Its antigen remains unidentified. The authors built bulk TCR libraries by previously described methods with listed TCR primers. TCRdb re-called the PCR reads through MiXCR, storing one row per CDR3 protein. The sample shows about 54,000 distinct CDR3 sequences, 20% to 25% of them seen only once. The material sequenced was naive CD8+ T cells from blood, with Jurkat cell RNA spiked in. Stated subset: FACS-sorted CD8+CD4-CCR7+CD45RA+ naive T cells. This clonotype was sampled from a human donor in good health. Some libraries in this study had Jurkat cell RNA spiked in. The V gene is TRBV13, the J gene TRBJ2-5, with TRBD1 as a possible D gene (6 bases). Here the CDR3 reads CASSFGQRETQYF. As DNA, the CDR3 is TGTGCCAGCAGCTTCGGACAGCGGGAGACCCAGTACTTC.